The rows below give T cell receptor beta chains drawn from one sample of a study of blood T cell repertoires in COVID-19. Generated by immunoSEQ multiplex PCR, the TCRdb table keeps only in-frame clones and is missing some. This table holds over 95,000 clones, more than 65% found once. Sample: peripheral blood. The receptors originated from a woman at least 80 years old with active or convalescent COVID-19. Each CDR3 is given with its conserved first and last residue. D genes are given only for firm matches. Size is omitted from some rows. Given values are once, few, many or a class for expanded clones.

CDR3: CASSRSTGQETQYF
DNA: TGTGCCAGCAGCAGATCGACAGGGCAAGAGACCCAGTACTTC
J: TRBJ2-5
D: TRBD1
size: .
V: TRBV6-2/TRBV6-3
length: 14

CDR3: CASRLAGVGSYEQYF
DNA: TGTGCCAGCAGATTAGCGGGAGTGGGATCCTACGAGCAGTACTTC
J: TRBJ2-7
D: TRBD2
size: .
V: TRBV6-5
length: 15

CDR3: CASSSGTGELAGDNEQFF
DNA: TGCGCCAGCAGCTCCGGGACAGGGGAACTAGCGGGAGACAATGAGCAGTTCTTC
J: TRBJ2-1
D: .
size: .
V: TRBV5-1
length: 18

CDR3: CASSLEGTSGSFEQFF
DNA: TGTGCCAGCAGCTTAGAAGGGACTAGCGGGAGTTTTGAGCAGTTCTTC
J: TRBJ2-1
D: TRBD2
size: .
V: TRBV7-2
length: 16

CDR3: CASSGGTGFADTQYF
DNA: TGTGCCAGCAGCGGAGGGACAGGGTTTGCAGATACGCAGTATTTT
J: TRBJ2-3
D: TRBD1
size: .
V: TRBV11-1
length: 15

CDR3: CASRSGLAAVYEQYF
DNA: TGCGCCAGCAGATCGGGACTAGCGGCGGTCTACGAGCAGTACTTC
J: TRBJ2-7
D: TRBD2
size: .
V: TRBV5-1
length: 15

CDR3: CASIDGGVYEQYF
DNA: TGTGCCAGCATCGACGGAGGGGTTTACGAGCAGTACTTC
J: TRBJ2-7
D: .
size: once
V: TRBV28
length: 13

CDR3: CASSEFVGLAGYNEQFF
DNA: TGTGCCAGCAGCGAATTTGTCGGACTAGCGGGCTACAATGAGCAGTTCTTC
J: TRBJ2-1
D: TRBD2
size: .
V: TRBV9
length: 17

CDR3: CASSTPQGAGYDNEQFF
DNA: TGTGCCAGCAGCACCCCTCAAGGGGCGGGATATGACAATGAGCAGTTCTTC
J: TRBJ2-1
D: .
size: .
V: TRBV7-9
length: 17

CDR3: CASSQSREVQYF
DNA: TGTGCCAGCAGCCAAAGCAGGGAGGTGCAGTACTTC
J: TRBJ2-7
D: .
size: .
V: TRBV4-2
length: 12

CDR3: CASSSGINRVTDTQYF
DNA: TGTGCCAGCAGCTCCGGGATTAACAGGGTAACAGATACGCAGTATTTT
J: TRBJ2-3
D: .
size: .
V: TRBV5-1
length: 16

CDR3: CASSEGVPVYEQYF
DNA: TGTGCCAGCAGTGAAGGAGTACCGGTGTACGAGCAGTACTTC
J: TRBJ2-7
D: .
size: .
V: TRBV2
length: 14

CDR3: CASSSAKAGLNYEQYF
DNA: TGTGCCAGCAGTAGCGCAAAAGCGGGACTGAACTACGAGCAGTACTTC
J: TRBJ2-7
D: TRBD2
size: once
V: TRBV28
length: 16